This paragraph covers one T cell receptor beta chain sequence. Its antigen is unknown. CD4+ T cells from unexposed donors were obtained before the COVID-19 pandemic (2011-2018). After more than eight days of culture, CD4+ T cells were isolated. Unexposed-donor CD4+ T cells were probed with SARS-CoV-2 S/N and four cold-coronavirus spikes, cells permitting. Only in-frame clones appear in the TCRdb table, and some are missing; sequencing was by immunoSEQ multiplex PCR. This table has more than 15,000 clones, approximately 70% appearing once. The data are from a study of CD4 T cells in relation to SARS-CoV-2 and coronaviruses. Whole-study findings and limits: Roughly three fifths of donors had memory CD4+ clonotypes crossrecognizing SARS-CoV-2 and common cold coronavirus spike.

This sequence was found in a human donor in good health. The sample was CD4+ T cells from PBMCs, cultured in vitro.

CDR3 DNA: TGTGCCAGCAGCCAACAAGGGTTTCAGCCCCAGCATTTT. This translates into CASSQQGFQPQHF. The genes are TRBV3-1 (or the pseudogene TRBV3-2) and TRBJ1-5, with D uncertain. Germline assignment: CDR1 LGHDT and CDR2 YNNKEL (reference sequence). V was cut by 2 bases and J by 6 bases, with 8 bases left in between. The length of the CDR3 is 13 residues.